The T cell receptor beta chain under discussion was sequenced for a study of cytomegalovirus exposure and HLA in healthy donors. Findings of the study overall: Solely CMV serostatus was available to characterize immune exposure. Later analysis associated a missense DCLRE1C variant with TCR beta V- and J-gene trimming. Being productive about 87% or about 30% of the time was typical of most TCR beta V segments in an earlier analysis.

The length of the CDR3 is 18 residues. V gave up 5 bases and J gave up 0 bases, with 20 bases separating them. The V gene's germline CDR1 is SGHVS and CDR2 FNYEAQ. Note on this clone: The antigen remains unidentified.

Amplification used 60 Vbeta primers and 13 Jbeta primers. In the authors' methods: Roughly 11 million shared chains were among the 80 million or so unique TCR beta chains that a later analysis counted. Measured with immunoSEQ multiplex PCR; TCRdb has only the in-frame clones, and not every one. That table is the source of V, J and clone size, and D and trimming were worked out from the DNA. The sample has fewer than 150,000 clones; around 80% are singletons. Sample: PBMCs. V and J are TRBV7-6 and TRBJ1-3; D is perhaps TRBD1 (5 bases). This TCR was recovered from a man aged 35 to 55 in good health and CMV-seropositive. CDR3 loop: CASSPKVPGLTSGNTIYF. The DNA of the CDR3 is TGTGCCAGCAGCCCTAAGGTCCCGGGACTTACCTCTGGAAACACCATATATTTT.